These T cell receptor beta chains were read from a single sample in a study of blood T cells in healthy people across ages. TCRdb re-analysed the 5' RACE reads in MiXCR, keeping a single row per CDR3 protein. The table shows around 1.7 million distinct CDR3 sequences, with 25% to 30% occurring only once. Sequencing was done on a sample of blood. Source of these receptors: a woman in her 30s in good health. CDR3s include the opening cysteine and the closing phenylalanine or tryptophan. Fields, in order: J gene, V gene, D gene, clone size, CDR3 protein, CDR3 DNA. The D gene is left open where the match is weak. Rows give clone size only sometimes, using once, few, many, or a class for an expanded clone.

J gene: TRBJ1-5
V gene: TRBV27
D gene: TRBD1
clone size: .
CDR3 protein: CASSLEGGFQPQHF
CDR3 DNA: TGTGCCAGCAGTTTAGAAGGGGGCTTTCAGCCCCAGCATTTT

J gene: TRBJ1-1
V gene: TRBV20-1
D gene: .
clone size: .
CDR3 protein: CSARVFPTGDTEAFF
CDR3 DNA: TGCAGTGCTAGAGTCTTCCCTACGGGGGACACTGAAGCTTTCTTT

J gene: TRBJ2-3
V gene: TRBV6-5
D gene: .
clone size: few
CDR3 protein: CASSSGWGDTQYF
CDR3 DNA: TGTGCCAGCAGTTCAGGGTGGGGGGATACGCAGTATTTT

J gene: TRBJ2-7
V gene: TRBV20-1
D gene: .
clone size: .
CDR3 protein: CSARGEVYEQYF
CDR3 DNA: TGCAGTGCTAGGGGGGAAGTCTACGAGCAGTACTTC

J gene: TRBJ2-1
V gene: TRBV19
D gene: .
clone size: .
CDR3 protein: CASSRVASSHEQFF
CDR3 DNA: TGTGCCAGTAGTAGGGTGGCTAGTTCCCATGAGCAGTTCTTC

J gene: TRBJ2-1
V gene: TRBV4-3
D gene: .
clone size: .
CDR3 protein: CASSQEGTGGGPGNEQFF
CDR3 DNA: TGCGCCAGCAGCCAAGAGGGAACGGGAGGGGGCCCGGGGAATGAGCAGTTCTTC

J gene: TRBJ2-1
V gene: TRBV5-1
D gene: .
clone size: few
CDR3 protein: CASRGEYEQFF
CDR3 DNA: TGCGCCAGCCGAGGCGAGTATGAGCAGTTCTTC

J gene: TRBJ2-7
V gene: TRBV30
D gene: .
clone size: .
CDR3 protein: CAWGRVGYEQYF
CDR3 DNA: TGTGCCTGGGGTAGGGTCGGCTACGAGCAGTACTTC

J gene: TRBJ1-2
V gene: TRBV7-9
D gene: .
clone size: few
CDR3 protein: CASSLAWTERDYGYTF
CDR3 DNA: TGTGCCAGCAGCTTAGCATGGACAGAGCGGGACTATGGCTACACCTTC

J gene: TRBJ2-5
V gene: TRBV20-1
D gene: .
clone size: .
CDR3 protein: CSASARSETQYF
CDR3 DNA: TGCAGTGCTTCGGCTAGAAGCGAGACCCAGTACTTC

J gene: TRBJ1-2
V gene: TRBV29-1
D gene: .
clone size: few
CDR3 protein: CSVESEGGGYGYTF
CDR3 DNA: TGCAGCGTTGAATCCGAAGGGGGGGGGTATGGCTACACCTTC

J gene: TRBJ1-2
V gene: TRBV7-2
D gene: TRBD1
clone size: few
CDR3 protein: CASSPSQGGDGYTF
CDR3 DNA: TGTGCCAGCAGCCCAAGCCAGGGGGGAGATGGCTACACCTTC

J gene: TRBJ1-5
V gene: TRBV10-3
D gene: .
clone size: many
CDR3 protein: CAISGGQVDQPQHF
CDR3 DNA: TGTGCCATCAGCGGGGGGCAGGTCGATCAGCCCCAGCATTTT

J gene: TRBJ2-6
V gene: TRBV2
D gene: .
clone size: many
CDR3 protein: CASTQGSSGANVLTF
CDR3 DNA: TGTGCCAGCACCCAGGGGAGCTCTGGGGCCAACGTCCTGACTTTC

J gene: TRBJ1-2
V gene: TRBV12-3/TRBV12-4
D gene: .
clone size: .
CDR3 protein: CASTRTADSNYGYTF
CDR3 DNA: TGTGCCAGCACTCGGACGGCTGATTCTAACTATGGCTACACCTTC

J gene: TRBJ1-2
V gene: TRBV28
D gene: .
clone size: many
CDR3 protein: CASSFEGDNYGYTF
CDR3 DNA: TGTGCCAGCAGTTTCGAGGGGGATAACTATGGCTACACCTTC

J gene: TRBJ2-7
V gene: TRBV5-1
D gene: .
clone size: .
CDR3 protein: CASSLAPAPAYEQYF
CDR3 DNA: TGCGCCAGCAGCTTGGCCCCGGCACCAGCCTACGAGCAGTACTTC

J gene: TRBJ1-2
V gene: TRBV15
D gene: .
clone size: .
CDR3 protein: CATSRDANYGYTF
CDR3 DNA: TGTGCCACCAGCAGAGATGCGAACTATGGCTACACCTTC

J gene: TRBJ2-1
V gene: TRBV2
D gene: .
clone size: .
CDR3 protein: CASNEEHYNEQFF
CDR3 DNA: TGTGCCAGCAACGAAGAGCATTACAATGAGCAGTTCTTC

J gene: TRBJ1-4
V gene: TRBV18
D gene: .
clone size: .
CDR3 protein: CASSPPPRGPREEKLFF
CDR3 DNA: TGTGCCAGCTCACCACCGCCTAGAGGACCCCGGGAGGAAAAACTGTTTTTT

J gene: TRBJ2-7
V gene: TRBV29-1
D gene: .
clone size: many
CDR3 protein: CSAAERLSYEQYF
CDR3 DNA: TGCAGCGCGGCGGAGCGGCTCTCCTACGAGCAGTACTTC

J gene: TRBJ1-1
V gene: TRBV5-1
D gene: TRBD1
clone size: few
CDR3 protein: CASRAAEGAYTEAFF
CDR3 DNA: TGCGCCAGCCGCGCGGCGGAGGGGGCGTACACTGAAGCTTTCTTT

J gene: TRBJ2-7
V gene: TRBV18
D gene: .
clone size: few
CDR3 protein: CASSQSLSGDEQYF
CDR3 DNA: TGTGCCAGCTCACAGTCCTTGTCTGGGGACGAGCAGTACTTC

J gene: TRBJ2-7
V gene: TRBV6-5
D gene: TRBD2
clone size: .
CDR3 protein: CASSSTSGVYYEQYF
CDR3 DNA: TGTGCCAGCAGTTCGACTAGCGGGGTTTACTACGAGCAGTACTTC

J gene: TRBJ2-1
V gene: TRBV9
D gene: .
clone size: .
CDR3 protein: CASSVEPRLHEQFF
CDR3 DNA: TGTGCCAGCAGCGTAGAACCCCGTCTTCATGAGCAGTTCTTC

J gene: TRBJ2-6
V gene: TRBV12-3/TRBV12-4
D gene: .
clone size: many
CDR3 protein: CASSLVAGGANVLTF
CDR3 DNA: TGTGCCAGCAGTTTAGTAGCAGGTGGGGCCAACGTCCTGACTTTC

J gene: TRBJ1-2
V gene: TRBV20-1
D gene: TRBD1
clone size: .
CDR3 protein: CSARESRTGGFGYTF
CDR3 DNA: TGCAGTGCTAGAGAATCTAGAACAGGGGGCTTTGGCTACACCTTC

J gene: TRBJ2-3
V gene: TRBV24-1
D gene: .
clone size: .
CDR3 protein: CATRGDNTDTQYF
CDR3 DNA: TGTGCCACCAGGGGGGACAACACAGATACGCAGTATTTT

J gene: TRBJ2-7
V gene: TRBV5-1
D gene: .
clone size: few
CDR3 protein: CASSLVSGQQEQYF
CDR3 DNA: TGCGCCAGCAGCTTGGTTAGTGGGCAGCAGGAGCAGTACTTC

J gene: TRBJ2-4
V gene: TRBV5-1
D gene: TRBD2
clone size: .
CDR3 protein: CASSFLAGGNRDEQYF
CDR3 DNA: TGCGCCAGCAGCTTTCTAGCGGGGGGCAACCGCGATGAGCAGTACTTC

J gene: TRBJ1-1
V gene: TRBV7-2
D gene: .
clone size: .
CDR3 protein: CASSLLQVQAFF
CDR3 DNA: TGTGCCAGCAGCTTGTTACAGGTTCAAGCTTTCTTT

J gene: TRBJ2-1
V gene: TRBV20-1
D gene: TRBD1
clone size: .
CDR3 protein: CSARDRDRASYNEQFF
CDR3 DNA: TGCAGTGCTAGAGATCGGGACAGGGCATCCTACAATGAGCAGTTCTTC

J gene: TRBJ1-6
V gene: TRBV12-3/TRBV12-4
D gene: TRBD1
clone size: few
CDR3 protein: CASSLGQGGPNSPLHF
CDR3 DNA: TGTGCCAGCAGTTTAGGTCAGGGGGGGCCGAATTCACCCCTCCACTTT

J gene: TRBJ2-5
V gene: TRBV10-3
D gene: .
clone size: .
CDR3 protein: CAISERNGSPQYF
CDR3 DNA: TGTGCCATCAGTGAGAGGAATGGGAGTCCCCAGTACTTC

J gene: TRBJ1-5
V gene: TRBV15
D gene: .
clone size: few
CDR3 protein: CATSRGSISNQPQHF
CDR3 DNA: TGTGCCACCAGCAGAGGATCTATCAGCAATCAGCCCCAGCATTTT

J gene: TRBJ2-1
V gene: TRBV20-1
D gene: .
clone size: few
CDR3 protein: CSARAGRDNEQFF
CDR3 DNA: TGCAGTGCTAGAGCGGGGCGGGACAATGAGCAGTTCTTC

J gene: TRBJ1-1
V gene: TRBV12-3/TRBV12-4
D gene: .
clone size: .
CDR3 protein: CASSQLDRRNTEAFF
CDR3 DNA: TGTGCCAGCAGCCAACTTGACAGGAGGAACACTGAAGCTTTCTTT

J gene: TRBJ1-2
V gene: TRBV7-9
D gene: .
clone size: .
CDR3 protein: CASSLVGGGDGYTF
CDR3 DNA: TGTGCCAGCAGCTTAGTCGGGGGAGGGGATGGCTACACCTTC

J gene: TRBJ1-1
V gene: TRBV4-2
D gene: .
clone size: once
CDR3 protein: CASSQALVGTEAFF
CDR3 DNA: TGTGCCAGCAGCCAAGCACTGGTTGGCACTGAAGCTTTCTTT

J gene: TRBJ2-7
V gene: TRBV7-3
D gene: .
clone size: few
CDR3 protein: CASSPSESGEQYF
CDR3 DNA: TGTGCCAGCAGCCCATCGGAGTCGGGAGAGCAGTACTTC

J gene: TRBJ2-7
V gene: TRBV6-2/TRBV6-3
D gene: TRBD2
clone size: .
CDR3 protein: CASSTLRASGYEQYF
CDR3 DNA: TGTGCCAGCAGCACCCTCCGGGCTAGCGGGTACGAGCAGTACTTC

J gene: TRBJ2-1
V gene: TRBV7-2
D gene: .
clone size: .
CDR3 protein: CASSPSGVLAYNEQFF
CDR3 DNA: TGTGCCAGCAGCCCGTCCGGGGTTCTAGCCTACAATGAGCAGTTCTTC

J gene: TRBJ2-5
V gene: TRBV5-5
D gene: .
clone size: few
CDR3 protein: CASIRDPGETQYF
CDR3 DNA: TGTGCCAGCATCCGGGACCCTGGGGAGACCCAGTACTTC

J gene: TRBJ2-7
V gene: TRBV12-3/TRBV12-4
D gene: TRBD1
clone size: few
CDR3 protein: CASSANRGLEQYF
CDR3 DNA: TGTGCCAGCAGTGCGAACAGGGGGTTGGAGCAGTACTTC

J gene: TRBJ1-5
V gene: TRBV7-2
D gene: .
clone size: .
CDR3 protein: CASSAQGFSNQPLHF
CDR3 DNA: TGTGCCAGCAGCGCACAGGGTTTTAGCAATCAGCCCCTGCATTTT

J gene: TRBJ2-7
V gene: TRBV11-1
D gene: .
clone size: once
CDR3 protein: CASSPRAVFSYEQYF
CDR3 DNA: TGTGCCAGCAGCCCCCGGGCGGTTTTCTCCTACGAGCAGTACTTC

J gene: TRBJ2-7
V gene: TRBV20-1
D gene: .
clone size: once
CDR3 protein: CSARADPGPLYEQYF
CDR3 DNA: TGCAGTGCTAGAGCTGACCCGGGACCTCTCTACGAGCAGTACTTC

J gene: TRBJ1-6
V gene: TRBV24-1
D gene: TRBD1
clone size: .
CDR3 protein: CATSETGTESPLHF
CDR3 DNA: TGTGCCACCAGTGAAACCGGGACAGAATCACCCCTCCACTTT

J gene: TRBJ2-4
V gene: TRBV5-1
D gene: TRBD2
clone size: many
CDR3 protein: CASSRPGLADSDIQYF
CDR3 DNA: TGCGCCAGCAGCCGTCCGGGACTAGCGGACAGTGACATTCAGTACTTC

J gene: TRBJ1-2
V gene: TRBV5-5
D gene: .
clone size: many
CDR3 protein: CASRIQGLANYGYTF
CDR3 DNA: TGTGCCAGCAGAATTCAGGGATTAGCTAACTATGGCTACACCTTC

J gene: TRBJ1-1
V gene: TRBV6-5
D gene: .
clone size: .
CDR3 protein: CASIPGSMNTEAFF
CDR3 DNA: TGTGCCAGCATCCCGGGGTCCATGAACACTGAAGCTTTCTTT